One and the same sample provided the 15 T cell receptor beta chains below, sequenced in a study of T cell responses to AZD1222 COVID-19 vaccine (dated by TCRdb to about 2021). The intended sense of this specimen's time point label: baseline before first vaccination. What this sample's treatment or condition label stands for: meningococcal conjugate vaccine given as trial control. The library was produced with the immunoSEQ multiplex PCR assay. The clones in this table, taken by TCRdb from immuneACCESS, are in-frame only. Not every clone is retained; where verified, under half of the shortfall comes from an unresolved V gene, and the cause of the rest is unknown. The sample table records some 100,000 clones; roughly 88% of these occur just once. The top ten clones comprise roughly 13% of the sample. The sequences come from peripheral blood, collected on day 0 of MenACWY control vaccination. The receptors come from an adult in good health.

The genes are TRBV30 and TRBJ2-7; TRBD2 matches 9 bases. The V gene's germline CDR1 is GTSNPN and CDR2 SVGIG (reference sequence). V was clipped by 5 bases and J by 2 bases; unmatched bases: 7. This CDR3 has 14 amino acids. CDR3 nucleotide sequence: TGTGCCTGGGGATTAGCGGGAGATCCCTACGAGCAGTACTTC. This sequence encodes CAWGLAGDPYEQYF.

V and J are TRBV28 and TRBJ2-1; D not certain. Germline V gene lookup returns CDR1 MDHEN and CDR2 SYDVKM. V lost 3 bases and J 12 bases, leaving 12 bases between the germline ends. This CDR3 spans 12 amino acids. CDR3 DNA: TGTGCCAGCAGTTTGACCCACGTAGGGCAGTTCTTC. Encoded protein: CASSLTHVGQFF.

V gene TRBV7-6 combines with J gene TRBJ2-5; D could derive from TRBD1 or TRBD2 (5 bases each). Germline V gene sequence: CDR1 SGHVS, CDR2 FNYEAQ. The CDR3 length is 10 residues. As DNA, the CDR3 is TGTGCTTCGGGGCCAAATACCCAGTACTTC. Translated, it gives CASGPNTQYF.

This chain uses TRBV11-3 with TRBJ2-1; 9 nucleotides line up with TRBD1. Unmatched junction bases numbered 4, after V lost 5 bases and J lost 2 bases. This CDR3 region has 15 residues. The germline V gene encodes CDR1 SGHNT and CDR2 YENEEA. The CDR3 reads CASSRRTGAYNEQFF. CDR3 coding DNA: TGTGCCAGCAGCCGTAGGACAGGGGCCTACAATGAGCAGTTCTTC.

The chain joins TRBV5-1 to TRBJ2-2, with TRBD1 as a possible D gene (6 bases). Germline V gene sequence: CDR1 SGHRS, CDR2 YFSETQ. CDR3 length: 15 residues. Trimming removed 5 bases at V and 2 bases at J, with 13 bases between. CDR3 coding DNA: TGCGCCAGCAGTCCCGGGACAAGAAACACCGGGGAGCTGTTTTTT. Its translation is CASSPGTRNTGELFF.

The chain links TRBV6-2 or TRBV6-3 to TRBJ2-7; 11 positions match TRBD1. V lost 6 bases and J lost 3; bases outside the gene matches: 7. This CDR3 is built from 15 residues. Germline V lookup: CDR1 MNHEY, CDR2 SVGEGT. In DNA form, the CDR3 reads TGTGCCAGCAGCCGCGGGACAGGGGGTATCTACGAGCAGTACTTC. It is translated as CASSRGTGGIYEQYF.

V gene TRBV5-1 combines with J gene TRBJ1-2, with TRBD1 as a possible D gene (5 bases). This CDR3 contains 16 residues. V was cut by 1 base and J by 0 bases, with 13 bases left in between. Germline V lookup: CDR1 SGHRS, CDR2 YFSETQ. CDR3 DNA sequence: TGCGCCAGCAGCTTGTCCGGGGGACCGACTAACTATGGCTACACCTTC. Translated: CASSLSGGPTNYGYTF.

The V and J genes are TRBV3-1 (or the pseudogene TRBV3-2) and TRBJ1-2; perhaps TRBD1 as D (5 bases). The length of the CDR3 is 14 residues. CDR1 is LGHDT and CDR2 is YNNKEL in the germline V gene (reference sequence). V was pared by 2 bases and J by 0 bases, with 7 bases between. As DNA, the CDR3 is TGTGCCAGCAGCCAACGGGGGGCTAACTATGGCTACACCTTC. Protein: CASSQRGANYGYTF.

The chain employs TRBV7-9 and TRBJ2-5; TRBD2 might be the D (6 bases). CDR1 and CDR2 from the germline V gene are SEHNR and FQNEAQ (reference sequence). The CDR3 is made up of 14 amino acids. Trimming cost V 5 bases and J 0 bases, with 10 bases left between them. The CDR3 is CASSRGDYQETQYF. The CDR3 DNA follows: TGTGCCAGCAGCCGCGGGGACTACCAAGAGACCCAGTACTTC.

This sequence joins TRBV6-1 and TRBJ2-7; perhaps D is TRBD1 or TRBD2 (5 bases each). V lost 1 base, J lost 2 bases, and 9 bases lay in between. Germline V lookup: CDR1 MNHNS, CDR2 SASEGT. CDR3 length equals 14 residues. CDR3 DNA: TGTGCCAGCAGTGAAGGGACGGGGCCCTACGAGCAGTACTTC. It is translated as CASSEGTGPYEQYF.

This clone occurred once. CDR3: CASSQRRQGEAFF. The CDR3 DNA follows: TGCGCCAGCAGCCAACGTAGACAGGGGGAGGCTTTCTTT. The V gene is TRBV4-3, the J gene TRBJ1-1; 9 bases are shared with TRBD1. Germline V CDR1 and CDR2: LGHNA, YSLEER. The CDR3 consists of 13 residues. V shed 2 bases and J 11 bases; nucleotides not matched to a gene: 6.

Only a few counts were recorded for this clone. Here the CDR3 reads CASSPAVGEANYGYTF. CDR3 coding DNA: TGCGCCAGCAGCCCGGCTGTTGGGGAAGCTAACTATGGCTACACCTTC. The V call is TRBV5-1, the J call TRBJ1-2; D uncertain. The length of the CDR3 is 16 residues. The V end lost 4 bases, the J end lost 0 bases, and 16 bases lay between the germline ends. CDR1 is SGHRS, CDR2 YFSETQ, per germline.

The rearrangement uses TRBV2 and TRBJ1-2; D call uncertain. The CDR3 is made up of 13 amino acids. CDR1 is SNHLY and CDR2 is FYNNEI in the germline V gene. Trimming cost V 6 bases and J 2 bases, with 10 bases left between them. The CDR3, as DNA: TGTGCCAGCAGCGGCGACCGAAACTATGGCTACACCTTC. Amino acids: CASSGDRNYGYTF.

The gene calls are TRBV19 and TRBJ2-7, with D unresolved. The V gene lost 4 bases and the J gene lost 3 bases, with 10 bases spanning the gap. The CDR3 spans 13 residues. Germline V gene sequence: CDR1 LNHDA, CDR2 SQIVND (reference sequence). CDR3 region: CASSSGLSYEQYF. The CDR3 bases are TGTGCCAGTAGTAGTGGGCTAAGCTACGAGCAGTACTTC.

The chain combines TRBV7-6 with TRBJ2-6, with 7 bases aligning to TRBD1. V was pared by 5 bases and J by 2 bases, with 12 bases of the junction left unmatched. The CDR3 spans 18 residues. Germline CDR1 reads SGHVS; CDR2 reads FNYEAQ. CDR3 sequence (DNA): TGTGCCAGCAGCCCACGATCATCCCAGGGGGCTGGGGCCAACGTCCTGACTTTC. Translating it yields CASSPRSSQGAGANVLTF.